Listed below are T cell receptor beta chains from one sample, sequenced in a study of tumor and adjacent non-tumor tissue in lung cancer. TCRdb fed the multiplex PCR reads into MiXCR, producing one record per CDR3 protein. The sample consists of under 95,000 distinct CDR3 sequences, roughly 80% of them appearing once. The material sequenced was distant non-tumor lung tissue. The receptor source for this set is a man aged 60 to 69 with non-small cell lung cancer. The CDR3 runs from the conserved cysteine through the conserved F or W. D genes are given only for firm matches. Some rows have no size entry. The others give once, few or many, or a class for an expanded clone.

cdr3_nt cdr3_aa d_call clone_size j_call v_call
TGTGCCAGCAGCCCCACCCCCCACTACGAGCAGTACTTC CASSPTPHYEQYF NA NA TRBJ2-7 TRBV7-9
TGCAGTGCTAGAGGTACCGGAGCCGGGGCCAACGTCCTGACTTTC CSARGTGAGANVLTF NA many TRBJ2-6 TRBV20-1
TGCGCCAGCAGCCTTGGAAAGGGGGGGACTGCAACTAATGAAAAATTGTTTTTT CASSLGKGGTATNEKLFF NA NA TRBJ1-4 TRBV4-1
TGTGTCAGCAGCGTAGATGGGGGCTACAATGAGCAGTTCTTC CVSSVDGGYNEQFF NA NA TRBJ2-1 TRBV9
TGCACCAGCAGCCTAGCGGGAGCCAGCTCTGGGGCCAACATCCTGACTTTC CTSSLAGASSGANILTF TRBD2 NA TRBJ2-6 TRBV6-5
TGTGTCAGCAGCTTGGGTTCCAGCTCCCCCTCTGGGGCCAACCTTCTGACTTTC CVSSLGSSSPSGANLLTF NA NA TRBJ2-6 TRBV5-4
TGTGCCAGCAGCCGGGACATGCAGGGGGCAACAAATGAAAAACTGTTGTTT CASSRDMQGATNEKLLF TRBD1 NA TRBJ1-4 TRBV4-2
TGCAGTGCTAGAGCCCTCTACCGGGCGCTACAGGTGGCCAAAAACATTCAGTACTTC CSARALYRALQVAKNIQYF NA NA TRBJ2-4 TRBV20-1
TGCAGCGGCCAGGAAGTAGGAAACACCGGCGTGCTGTTTTTT CSGQEVGNTGVLFF NA NA TRBJ2-2 TRBV29-1
TGTGCCAGTACCCCCCGGGGGACGGCGGGGGCCACTGAAACTTTCTTT CASTPRGTAGATETFF NA NA TRBJ1-1 TRBV19
TGCAGCGTTGCCCGGACAGGCCAATACGAGCAGTACTTC CSVARTGQYEQYF TRBD1 NA TRBJ2-7 TRBV29-1
TGTGCCAGCAGCCCTCCTAGTGGGGGCCAAACTGATACGCGGTATTTT CASSPPSGGQTDTRYF NA NA TRBJ2-3 TRBV4-2
TGTGCTAGCAGTTTAGCGGGGGCCAACTCTGGGGCCAACGTCATGACTTTC CASSLAGANSGANVMTF TRBD2 NA TRBJ2-6 TRBV6-5
TGTGCCAGCATCCAGGGACGATCTGGGGCCAACGTCCTGACTTTC CASIQGRSGANVLTF NA medium-sized TRBJ2-6 TRBV12-3/TRBV12-4
TGTGCCAGCAGAATGACAGGGGCAGATACGCAGTATTTT CASRMTGADTQYF TRBD1 NA TRBJ2-3 TRBV7-9
TGTGCCAGCAGCTTAACGCCGAATCTGTATGGTCCGAACACTGTAGGTTTCTTT CASSLTPNLYGPNTVGFF NA NA TRBJ1-1 TRBV11-3
TGTGCCAGCAACTCGGGACGATATAATGAAAAACTGTTTTTT CASNSGRYNEKLFF NA once TRBJ1-4 TRBV11-1
TGTGCCAGCAGCTTGGAACTAGCGGGATGGCGAGATACGCAGTATTTT CASSLELAGWRDTQYF TRBD2 NA TRBJ2-3 TRBV5-5
TGTGCCAGTAGCTCGCACGGACGGCAGACTAGAGCTTTCTTT CASSSHGRQTRAFF NA NA TRBJ1-1 TRBV11-3
TGCGCCAGCAGTCCGGGGTCATGGTTCACCCTCCACTTT CASSPGSWFTLHF NA NA TRBJ1-6 TRBV5-1
TGTGCCAGCAGCACGACAGGGAACACTGAAGCTTTCTTT CASSTTGNTEAFF NA NA TRBJ1-1 TRBV9
TGCGCCAGCAGCCAAGACAACTCTGGGGCCAACGTCCTGACTTTC CASSQDNSGANVLTF NA many TRBJ2-6 TRBV4-3
TGCGCCAACAGCCATTATAGAGCGGGGACCACAGATACGCAGTATTTT CANSHYRAGTTDTQYF TRBD2 NA TRBJ2-3 TRBV4-3
TGCGCCAGCAGCCCGGACAGCAACACTTTCGGCTACACGTTC CASSPDSNTFGYTF NA NA TRBJ1-2 TRBV4-1
TGTGCCAGCAAGGGTCCCCGGGCAGGGGCTCGCGAACAGTACTTC CASKGPRAGAREQYF NA NA TRBJ2-7 TRBV6-2/TRBV6-3
TGTGTCAGCAGTGGGGACGGGGGAAGGGACAATCAGCCCCAGCATTTT CVSSGDGGRDNQPQHF NA NA TRBJ1-5 TRBV2
TGTGGCAGTAGCGCAGGCACGGATACGCAGTATTTT CGSSAGTDTQYF NA once TRBJ2-3 TRBV6-5
TGTCCCAGCAGCTTAGAGGGACGAGGGGGCATCTATGGTTACACCTTC CPSSLEGRGGIYGYTF TRBD1 NA TRBJ1-2 TRBV11-3
TGTGCCAGCAGTCCAACTAGCGGGGGAGCCACTGGGAGCGACGTCCTGACTTTC CASSPTSGGATGSDVLTF TRBD2 NA TRBJ2-6 TRBV11-2
TGCAGCGTTAGGCTATCTGGAAACACCGTATATTTT CSVRLSGNTVYF NA many TRBJ1-3 TRBV29-1
TGTATCGTTGAAGATCTCCGGACAGGGAACTATGGCTACACCTTC CIVEDLRTGNYGYTF TRBD1 NA TRBJ1-2 TRBV29-1
TGCGCCAGCAACCATTCAGCGGGAGAAATGGCCGGTGAGTTGTTTTTT CASNHSAGEMAGELFF TRBD2 NA TRBJ2-2 TRBV4-3
TGCGCCAGCAGCCAAGCGACTAGCGCCCACCAAGAGACCCAGTACTTC CASSQATSAHQETQYF TRBD2 many TRBJ2-5 TRBV4-1
TGCAGTGCTGGAGGGGGGGGTACAGGGGGCATTGTAGCAAATCAGCCCCAGCATTTT CSAGGGGTGGIVANQPQHF TRBD1 many TRBJ1-5 TRBV20-1
TGTGCCAGCAACTTAGTTGATCAGGACAATGAACAGTTCTTC CASNLVDQDNEQFF NA once TRBJ2-1 TRBV11-2
TGTGTCAGGAGCCCCTGGTGGGATAGCGGATCCTCCTACAATGAGCAGTTCTTC CVRSPWWDSGSSYNEQFF NA NA TRBJ2-1 TRBV12-3/TRBV12-4
TGTGACAGTAGCGGACGTCTACTAGCAGATACGCAGTATTTT CDSSGRLLADTQYF NA NA TRBJ2-3 TRBV19
TGTGCCAGCAACTTAGGGGGGGACTATAATTCACCCCTCCACTTC CASNLGGDYNSPLHF NA NA TRBJ1-6 TRBV11-2
TGTGCCAGTTGTTTTGGTATGAGGCTGTTTTTT CASCFGMRLFF NA NA TRBJ1-4 TRBV12-3/TRBV12-4
TGTGCCAGCAGTTCCCCGCGGGGTAGCGGGGGGTCTTACAATGAGCAGTTCTTC CASSSPRGSGGSYNEQFF TRBD2 many TRBJ2-1 TRBV28
TGCAGCGGCGCGGGCCCTCACACAGATATGCAGTATTTT CSGAGPHTDMQYF NA NA TRBJ2-3 TRBV29-1
TGTGCCGGCAGTCAGGACAGGGGGAAAGTCTACAATGAGCAGCTCTTC CAGSQDRGKVYNEQLF TRBD1 NA TRBJ2-1 TRBV5-6
TGCATTGCTAGTGACAGGACCTACGAGCAGTACTTC CIASDRTYEQYF NA NA TRBJ2-7 TRBV20-1
TGTGCCAGCATCGACAGCGGGACTAGGGGCGCTAGGGGCACAGGTATGCAGTATTTT CASIDSGTRGARGTGMQYF TRBD2 few TRBJ2-3 TRBV11-2
TGTGCCAGCAGCCCTACCCAGTGGCAACTGAACAATGAAGCTTTCTTT CASSPTQWQLNNEAFF NA NA TRBJ1-1 TRBV11-3
TGTGTCTGGATTCCGACTAGGCACGGGACCGGGGAGATGTTTTTT CVWIPTRHGTGEMFF NA NA TRBJ2-2 TRBV30
TGTGCCAACAGTGTACTGCACAGCCCCTACGAGCAGTACTTC CANSVLHSPYEQYF NA NA TRBJ2-7 TRBV11-2